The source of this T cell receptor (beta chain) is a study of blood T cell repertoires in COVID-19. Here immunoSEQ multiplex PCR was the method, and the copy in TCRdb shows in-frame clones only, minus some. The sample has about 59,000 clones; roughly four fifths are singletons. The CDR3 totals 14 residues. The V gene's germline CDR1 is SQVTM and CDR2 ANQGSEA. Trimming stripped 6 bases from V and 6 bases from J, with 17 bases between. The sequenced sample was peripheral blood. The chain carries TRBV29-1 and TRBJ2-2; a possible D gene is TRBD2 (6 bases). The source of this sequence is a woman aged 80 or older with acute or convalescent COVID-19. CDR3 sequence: CSVDGGVISGELFF. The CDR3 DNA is TGCAGCGTCGACGGGGGAGTAATATCCGGGGAGCTGTTTTTT.